A selection of T cell receptor beta chains follows, all from one sample in a study of cytomegalovirus exposure and HLA in healthy donors. Measured with immunoSEQ multiplex PCR; TCRdb has only the in-frame clones, and not every one. The sample has roughly 150,000 clones; roughly 70% are singletons. The sequencing input was PBMCs. All receptors come from a woman aged 55 to 70 in good health and CMV-seropositive. Both conserved end residues are part of each CDR3. The D gene is left open where the match is weak. Clone size is stated in some rows and not others, as once, few, many or a class when expanded.

- TRBJ1-4 TRBV29-1 - TGCAGCGTTGATCTAACGGCACGGGGGGAAAAACTGTTTTTT CSVDLTARGEKLFF
- TRBJ1-4 TRBV6-1 - TGTGCCAGCTCCCCAGGGGCGCAGACTAATGAAAAACTGTTTTTT CASSPGAQTNEKLFF
- TRBJ1-1 TRBV19 - TGTGCCAGTAGTAATCTGGGAGGCACTGAAGCTTTCTTT CASSNLGGTEAFF
- TRBJ1-1 TRBV27 - TGTGCCAGCAGTTCCGCTTCAGAGGGTGGGACTGAAGCTTTCTTT CASSSASEGGTEAFF
- TRBJ1-1 TRBV7-8 TRBD1 TGTGCCAGCAGTTTAACAGGGGGCACTGAAGCTTTCTTT CASSLTGGTEAFF
- TRBJ1-4 TRBV6-1 - TGTGCCAGCAGCCCAGGGTCGTTGAATGAAAAACTGTTTTTT CASSPGSLNEKLFF
- TRBJ1-3 TRBV5-4 - TGTGCCAGCAGCTTAAACATACAGGGAAGCTCTGGAAACACCATATATTTT CASSLNIQGSSGNTIYF
- TRBJ1-5 TRBV4-1 - TGCGCCAGCAGCCAAGCCTATGGGGAGAATCAGCCCCAGCATTTT CASSQAYGENQPQHF
- TRBJ2-1 TRBV29-1 TRBD2 TGCAGCGTTGAGAAGACTAGCGGGAGGGGGGATGAGCAGTTCTTC CSVEKTSGRGDEQFF
- TRBJ2-7 TRBV27 TRBD2 TGTGCCAGCAGCTCCTTAGCAGCGGGGGATTACGAGCAGTACTTC CASSSLAAGDYEQYF
few TRBJ2-1 TRBV29-1 TRBD1 TGCAGCGTGGATAACCACAGGGGCGACGAGCAGTTCTTC CSVDNHRGDEQFF
- TRBJ2-5 TRBV6-6 - TGTGCCAGCAGCCCCGCCTTTGAGGGGACCCAGTACTTC CASSPAFEGTQYF
once TRBJ2-2 TRBV18 - TGTGCCAGCTCACGAGGAGGGCCCTCGAACACCGGGGAGCTGTTTTTT CASSRGGPSNTGELFF
few TRBJ2-3 TRBV28 TRBD2 TGTGCCATTGCGGGAGTGGGAGATACGCAGTATTTT CAIAGVGDTQYF
- TRBJ2-7 TRBV5-1 TRBD2 TGCGCCAGCAGGCGGACAGCGGGAGGGCCCGACGAGCAGTACTTC CASRRTAGGPDEQYF
few TRBJ1-1 TRBV6-4 TRBD1 TGTGCCAGCAGTGTATACAGGGGGCCCACTGAAGCTTTCTTT CASSVYRGPTEAFF
- TRBJ2-3 TRBV28 TRBD1 TGTGCCAGCAGTTTGACAGGGCGAGATACGCAGTATTTT CASSLTGRDTQYF
- TRBJ2-7 TRBV10-3 TRBD1 TGTGCCATCAGTGCTAGGACAGGGCTCTCCTACGAGCAGTACTTC CAISARTGLSYEQYF
few TRBJ2-7 TRBV28 TRBD2 TGTGCCAGCAGTTTCCGGGGGGGGCAATTCTCCTACGAGCAGTACTTC CASSFRGGQFSYEQYF
- TRBJ1-1 TRBV7-3 - TGTGCCAGCAGCTTAACCCCGGCAGGGAACACTGAAGCTTTCTTT CASSLTPAGNTEAFF
- TRBJ1-2 TRBV7-9 - TGTGCCAGCTCCCTGGACAACGATGGCTACACCTTC CASSLDNDGYTF
- TRBJ1-2 TRBV5-1 TRBD1 TGCGCCAGCAGCTTTAACAGGGGTGAGGATGGCTACACCTTC CASSFNRGEDGYTF
- TRBJ2-7 TRBV25-1 - TGTGCCAGCAGTCCTCAGGGGGGCGGATCCTACGAGCAGTACTTC CASSPQGGGSYEQYF
once TRBJ1-3 TRBV2 - TGTGCCAGCAGCCGATTAGGACAGCCCTCTGGAAACACCATATATTTT CASSRLGQPSGNTIYF
- TRBJ2-7 TRBV13 TRBD2 TGTGCCAGCAGCTTAGGGGGGCTGGGAGGGACCGAGCAGTACTTC CASSLGGLGGTEQYF
few TRBJ1-1 TRBV25-1 - TGTGCCAGCAGTGAATACCAGAACACTGAAGCTTTCTTT CASSEYQNTEAFF
once TRBJ2-7 TRBV7-3 - TGTGCCAGCAGCTTAGGGGCTAGCGCCTCCTACGAGCAGTACTTC CASSLGASASYEQYF
few TRBJ1-2 TRBV28 TRBD1 TGTGCCAGCAGTTCCCTCCACCGGGACAGGGGGCGCGGCTATGGCTACACCTTC CASSSLHRDRGRGYGYTF
- TRBJ2-1 TRBV6-5 - TGTGCCAGCACCAAGGGAGGGGGGCTCTACAATGAGCAGTTCTTC CASTKGGGLYNEQFF
- TRBJ2-7 TRBV5-8 TRBD2 TGTGCCAGCAGCTTGGGGTCTAGCGGGAGGATGGACGAGCAGTACTTC CASSLGSSGRMDEQYF
- TRBJ2-1 TRBV28 - TGTGCCAGCAGTACCCTCGGGGTTAGCTACAATGAGCAGTTCTTC CASSTLGVSYNEQFF
- TRBJ2-3 TRBV2 - TGTGCCAGCAGTGGCGGCAGACCCGGGACAGATACGCAGTATTTT CASSGGRPGTDTQYF
- TRBJ1-2 TRBV28 - TGTGCCAGCAGTCGGGACATAAGATTGGGCGGCTACACCTTC CASSRDIRLGGYTF
- TRBJ2-2 TRBV28 - TGTGCCAGCAGTTGGCAGAACACCGGGGAGCTGTTTTTT CASSWQNTGELFF
- TRBJ2-7 TRBV2 TRBD1 TGTGCCAGCAGCAGGGGACAGGCCTACGAGCAGTACTTC CASSRGQAYEQYF
- TRBJ1-4 TRBV9 TRBD1 TGTGCCAGCAGCTTAGGATCGGGACAGGGCCATGAAAAACTGTTTTTT CASSLGSGQGHEKLFF
- TRBJ2-1 TRBV5-1 TRBD1 TGCGCCAGCAGCTTGAGGGCAGGGGGAGATGAGCAGTTCTTC CASSLRAGGDEQFF
few TRBJ2-2 TRBV5-1 TRBD1 TGCGCCAGCAGCTTAAGACAGGGAAACACCGGGGAGCTGTTTTTT CASSLRQGNTGELFF
- TRBJ2-2 TRBV2 - TGTGCCAGCAGTTTCGCCGCGGGCACCGGGGAGCTGTTTTTT CASSFAAGTGELFF
- TRBJ2-5 TRBV6-5 - TGTGCCAGCAGTAACCCCGGGACTGGTGGGACCCAGTACTTC CASSNPGTGGTQYF
few TRBJ2-7 TRBV5-4 TRBD2 TGTGCCAGCAGCTTCACTAGCGGGAGGGCCCAAGAGCAGTACTTC CASSFTSGRAQEQYF
- TRBJ2-6 TRBV2 TRBD1 TGTGCCAGCAGTGTGAAGCCGGGACAGGTCCACTCTGGGGCCAACGTCCTGACTTTC CASSVKPGQVHSGANVLTF
- TRBJ1-1 TRBV7-9 - TGTGCCAGCAGCTTAGGAGGCTCAGGTGGGGGGACTGAAGCTTTCTTT CASSLGGSGGGTEAFF
- TRBJ2-3 TRBV7-2 TRBD2 TGTGCCAGCAGCTTAGGTGGGAGGGTTTCAGATACGCAGTATTTT CASSLGGRVSDTQYF
- TRBJ2-7 TRBV2 - TGTGCCAGCAATCAGGTCGGCGAGCAGTACTTC CASNQVGEQYF
- TRBJ2-1 TRBV30 - TGTGCCTGGAGTCAGGACAACCGCGAGCAGTTCTTC CAWSQDNREQFF
- TRBJ1-4 TRBV28 - TGTGCCAGCAGTTATGGGGGCCAAAGAGAAAAACTGTTTTTT CASSYGGQREKLFF